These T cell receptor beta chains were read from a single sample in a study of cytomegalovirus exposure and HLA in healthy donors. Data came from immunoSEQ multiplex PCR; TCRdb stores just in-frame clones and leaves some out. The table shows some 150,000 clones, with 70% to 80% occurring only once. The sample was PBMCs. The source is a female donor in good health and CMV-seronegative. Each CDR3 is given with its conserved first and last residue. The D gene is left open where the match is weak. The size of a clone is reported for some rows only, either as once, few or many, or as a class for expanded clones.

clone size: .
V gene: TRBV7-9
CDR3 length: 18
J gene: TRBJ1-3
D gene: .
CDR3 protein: CSSSLGRGQGSSGNTIYF
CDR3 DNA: TGTTCCAGCAGCTTAGGGAGGGGTCAGGGAAGCTCTGGAAACACCATATATTTT

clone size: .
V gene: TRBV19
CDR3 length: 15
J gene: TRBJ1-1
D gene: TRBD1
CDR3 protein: CASSIDGGDRTEAFF
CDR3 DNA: TGTGCCAGTAGTATAGATGGGGGGGACAGGACTGAAGCTTTCTTT

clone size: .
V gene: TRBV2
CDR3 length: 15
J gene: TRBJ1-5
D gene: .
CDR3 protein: CASSEASGGLGPQHF
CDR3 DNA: TGTGCCAGCAGTGAAGCGAGCGGGGGGTTGGGGCCCCAGCATTTT

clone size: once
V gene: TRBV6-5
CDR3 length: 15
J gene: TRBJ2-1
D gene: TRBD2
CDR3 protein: CASSKLAGGDNEQFF
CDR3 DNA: TGTGCCAGCAGTAAACTAGCGGGAGGGGACAATGAGCAGTTCTTC

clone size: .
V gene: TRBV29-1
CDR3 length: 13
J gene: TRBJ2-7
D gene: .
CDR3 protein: CSVGAGESYEQYF
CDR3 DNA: TGCAGCGTTGGGGCAGGGGAGTCCTACGAGCAGTACTTC

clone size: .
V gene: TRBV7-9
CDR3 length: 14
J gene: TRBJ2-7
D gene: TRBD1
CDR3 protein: CASSQAGQGYEQYF
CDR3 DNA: TGTGCCAGCAGCCAGGCGGGACAGGGGTACGAGCAGTACTTC

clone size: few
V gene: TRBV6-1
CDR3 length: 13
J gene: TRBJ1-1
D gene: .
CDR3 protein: CASSDAMNTEAFF
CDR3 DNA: TGTGCCAGCAGTGACGCTATGAACACTGAAGCTTTCTTT

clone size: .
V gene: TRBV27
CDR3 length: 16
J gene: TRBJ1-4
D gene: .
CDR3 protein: CASSSYQAGGNEKLFF
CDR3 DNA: TGTGCCAGCAGTTCCTACCAGGCGGGGGGGAATGAAAAACTGTTTTTT

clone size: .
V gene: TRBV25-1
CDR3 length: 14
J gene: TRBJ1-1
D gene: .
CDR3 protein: CASRQTGGGTEAFF
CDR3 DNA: TGTGCCAGCAGACAGACGGGGGGCGGCACTGAAGCTTTCTTT

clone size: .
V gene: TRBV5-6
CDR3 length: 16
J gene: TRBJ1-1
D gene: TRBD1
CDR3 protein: CASSFPTGGVGTEAFF
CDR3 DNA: TGTGCCAGCAGCTTCCCGACAGGGGGCGTAGGTACTGAAGCTTTCTTT

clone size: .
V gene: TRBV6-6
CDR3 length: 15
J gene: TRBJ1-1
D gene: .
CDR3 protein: CASSPTGTAVTEAFF
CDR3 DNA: TGTGCCAGCAGTCCCACAGGGACGGCGGTCACTGAAGCTTTCTTT

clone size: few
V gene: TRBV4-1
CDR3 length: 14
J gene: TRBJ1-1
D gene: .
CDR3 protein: CASSVDRSNTEAFF
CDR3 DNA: TGCGCCAGCAGCGTCGACAGATCGAACACTGAAGCTTTCTTT

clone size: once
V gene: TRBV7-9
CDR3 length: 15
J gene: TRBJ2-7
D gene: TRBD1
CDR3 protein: CASSLAGQGVYEQYF
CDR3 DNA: TGTGCCAGCAGCTTAGCCGGACAGGGGGTTTACGAGCAGTACTTC

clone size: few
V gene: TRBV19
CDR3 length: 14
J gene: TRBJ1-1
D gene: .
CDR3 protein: CASTTQGPNTEAFF
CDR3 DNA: TGTGCCAGTACTACTCAGGGGCCGAACACTGAAGCTTTCTTT

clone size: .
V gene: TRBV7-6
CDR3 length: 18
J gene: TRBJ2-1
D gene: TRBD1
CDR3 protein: CASSLGGRQGSTYNEQFF
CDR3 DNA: TGTGCCAGCAGCTTAGGGGGCCGACAGGGTTCGACCTACAATGAGCAGTTCTTC

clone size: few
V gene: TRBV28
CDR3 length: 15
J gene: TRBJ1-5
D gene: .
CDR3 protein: CASSGEDRRYQPQHF
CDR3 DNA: TGTGCCAGCAGTGGAGAAGACAGACGCTATCAGCCCCAGCATTTT

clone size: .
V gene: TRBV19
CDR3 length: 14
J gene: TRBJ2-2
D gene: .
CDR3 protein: CASSGGLNTGELFF
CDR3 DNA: TGTGCCAGCAGCGGAGGGCTAAACACCGGGGAGCTGTTTTTT

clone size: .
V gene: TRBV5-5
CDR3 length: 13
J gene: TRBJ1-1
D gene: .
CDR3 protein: CASSYTGNTEAFF
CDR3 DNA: TGTGCCAGCAGCTACACAGGGAACACTGAAGCTTTCTTT

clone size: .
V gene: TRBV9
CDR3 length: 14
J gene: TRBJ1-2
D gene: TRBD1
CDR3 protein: CASSATGGNYGYTF
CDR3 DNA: TGTGCCAGCAGCGCCACAGGGGGCAACTATGGCTACACCTTC

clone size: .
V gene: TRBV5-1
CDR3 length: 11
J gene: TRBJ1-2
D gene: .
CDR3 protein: CASSDSVGYTF
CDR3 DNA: TGCGCCAGCAGCGACAGCGTGGGCTACACCTTC

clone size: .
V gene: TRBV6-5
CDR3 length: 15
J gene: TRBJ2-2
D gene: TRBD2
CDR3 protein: CASSYSISPGGGLFF
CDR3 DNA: TGTGCCAGCAGTTACTCGATTAGCCCCGGGGGGGGGCTGTTTTTT

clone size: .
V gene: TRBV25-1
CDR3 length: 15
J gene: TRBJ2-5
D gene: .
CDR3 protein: CASSAPGQISETQYF
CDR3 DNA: TGTGCCAGCAGCGCACCGGGACAAATTTCAGAGACCCAGTACTTC

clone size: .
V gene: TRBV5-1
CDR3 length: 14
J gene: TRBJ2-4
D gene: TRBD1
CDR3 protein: CATSTGTAKNIQYF
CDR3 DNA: TGCGCCACCTCGACAGGGACAGCCAAAAACATTCAGTACTTC

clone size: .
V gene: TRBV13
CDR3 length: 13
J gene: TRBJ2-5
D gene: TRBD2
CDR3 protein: CASSDPGGETQYF
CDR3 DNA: TGTGCCAGCAGCGACCCGGGAGGGGAGACCCAGTACTTC

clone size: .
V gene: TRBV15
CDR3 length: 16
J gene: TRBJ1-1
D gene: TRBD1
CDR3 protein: CATSRDGQGLNTEAFF
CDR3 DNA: TGTGCCACCAGCAGAGACGGACAGGGCCTGAACACTGAAGCTTTCTTT

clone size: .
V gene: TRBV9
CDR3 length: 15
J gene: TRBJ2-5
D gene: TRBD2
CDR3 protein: CASSGSGRTQGTQYF
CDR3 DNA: TGTGCCAGCAGCGGTAGCGGGAGGACTCAAGGGACCCAGTACTTC

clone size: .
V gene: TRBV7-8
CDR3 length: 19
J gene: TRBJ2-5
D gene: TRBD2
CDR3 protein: CASSQRGLAEGRASETQYF
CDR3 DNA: TGTGCCAGCAGCCAAAGAGGACTAGCGGAAGGCCGGGCGTCTGAGACCCAGTACTTC

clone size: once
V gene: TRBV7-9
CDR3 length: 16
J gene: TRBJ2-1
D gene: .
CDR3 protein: CASSLAEDQNYNEQFF
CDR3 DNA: TGTGCCAGCAGCTTAGCGGAGGACCAGAATTACAATGAGCAGTTCTTC

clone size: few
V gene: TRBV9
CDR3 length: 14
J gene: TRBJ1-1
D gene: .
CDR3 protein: CASSEGPTAGEAFF
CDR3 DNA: TGTGCCAGCAGCGAGGGCCCGACAGCAGGTGAAGCTTTCTTT

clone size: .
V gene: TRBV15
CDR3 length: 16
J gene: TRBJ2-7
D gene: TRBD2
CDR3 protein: CATSRDLVAGGGEQYF
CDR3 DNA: TGTGCCACCAGCAGAGATCTAGTAGCGGGGGGAGGCGAGCAGTACTTC

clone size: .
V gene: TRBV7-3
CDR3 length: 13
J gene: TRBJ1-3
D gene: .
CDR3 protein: CASSPFWGDTIYF
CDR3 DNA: TGTGCCAGCAGCCCGTTCTGGGGGGACACCATATATTTT

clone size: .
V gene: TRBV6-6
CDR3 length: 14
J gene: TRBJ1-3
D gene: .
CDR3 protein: CASSSPSRGNTIYF
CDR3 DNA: TGTGCCAGCAGTTCCCCGTCGAGGGGAAACACCATATATTTT

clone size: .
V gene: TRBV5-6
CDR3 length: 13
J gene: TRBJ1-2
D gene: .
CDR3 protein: CASSLAGARGYTF
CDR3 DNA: TGTGCCAGCAGCTTGGCAGGGGCGAGGGGCTACACCTTC

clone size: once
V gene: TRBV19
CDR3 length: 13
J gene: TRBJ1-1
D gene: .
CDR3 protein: CASRSQGNTEAFF
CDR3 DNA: TGTGCCAGCCGATCACAGGGGAACACTGAAGCTTTCTTT

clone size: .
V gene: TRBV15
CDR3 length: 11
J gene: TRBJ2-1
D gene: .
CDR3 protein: CATSQRVEQFF
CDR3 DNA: TGTGCCACCAGCCAGCGAGTTGAGCAGTTCTTC

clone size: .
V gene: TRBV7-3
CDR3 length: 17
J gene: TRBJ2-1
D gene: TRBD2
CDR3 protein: CASSTGLAGGRSNEQFF
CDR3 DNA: TGTGCCAGCAGCACAGGACTAGCGGGAGGTCGTAGCAATGAGCAGTTCTTC

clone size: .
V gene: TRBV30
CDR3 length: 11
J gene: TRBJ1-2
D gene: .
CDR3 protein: CAPSWDFGYTF
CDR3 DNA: TGTGCCCCCAGCTGGGACTTTGGCTACACCTTC

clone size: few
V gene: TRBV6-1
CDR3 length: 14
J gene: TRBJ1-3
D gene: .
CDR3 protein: CASSESGSGNTIYF
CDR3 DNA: TGTGCCAGCAGTGAATCAGGGTCTGGAAACACCATATATTTT

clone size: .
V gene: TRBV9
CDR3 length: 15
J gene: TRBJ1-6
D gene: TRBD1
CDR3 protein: CASSVRTGDNSPLHF
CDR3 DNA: TGTGCCAGCAGCGTGCGGACAGGGGATAATTCACCCCTCCACTTT

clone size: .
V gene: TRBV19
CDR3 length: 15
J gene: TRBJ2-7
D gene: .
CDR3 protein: CASSILSTGTYEQYF
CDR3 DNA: TGTGCCAGTAGTATATTATCGACCGGGACCTACGAGCAGTACTTC

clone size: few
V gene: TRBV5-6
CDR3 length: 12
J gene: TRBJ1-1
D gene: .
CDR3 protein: CASSLGTVEAFF
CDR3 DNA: TGTGCCAGCAGCTTGGGGACAGTTGAAGCTTTCTTT

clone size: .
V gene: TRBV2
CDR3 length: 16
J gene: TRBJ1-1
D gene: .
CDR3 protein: CASSERDLRFNTEAFF
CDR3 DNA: TGTGCCAGCAGTGAGAGGGATCTCCGTTTCAACACTGAAGCTTTCTTT

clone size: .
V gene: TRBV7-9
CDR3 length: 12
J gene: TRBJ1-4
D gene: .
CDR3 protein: CASSYGQGQAFF
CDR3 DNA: TGTGCCAGCAGCTACGGACAAGGCCAGGCGTTTTTT

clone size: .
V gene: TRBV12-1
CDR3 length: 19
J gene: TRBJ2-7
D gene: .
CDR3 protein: CASSFAQILLGLDPGEQYF
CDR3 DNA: TGTGCCAGCAGCTTTGCGCAAATTTTGTTGGGCCTCGACCCTGGGGAGCAGTACTTC

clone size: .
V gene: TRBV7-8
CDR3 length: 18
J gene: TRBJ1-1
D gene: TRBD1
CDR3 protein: CASSLGSRQGVYNTEAFF
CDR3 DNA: TGTGCCAGCAGCTTAGGATCAAGACAGGGGGTCTATAACACTGAAGCTTTCTTT

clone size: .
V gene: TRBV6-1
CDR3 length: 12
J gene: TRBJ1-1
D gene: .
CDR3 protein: CAMRDRNTEAFF
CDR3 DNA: TGTGCCATGCGCGACAGGAACACTGAAGCTTTCTTT

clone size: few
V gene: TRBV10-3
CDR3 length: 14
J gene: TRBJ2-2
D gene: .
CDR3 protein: CAISDRVNTGELFF
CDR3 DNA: TGTGCCATCAGTGACAGGGTGAACACCGGGGAGCTGTTTTTT

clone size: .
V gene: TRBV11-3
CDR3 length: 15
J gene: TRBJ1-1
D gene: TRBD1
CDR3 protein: CASSPWDRVGTEAFF
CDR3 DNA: TGTGCCAGCAGCCCCTGGGACAGGGTGGGCACTGAAGCTTTCTTT

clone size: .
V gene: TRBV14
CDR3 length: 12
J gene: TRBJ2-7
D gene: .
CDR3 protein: CASSLGRYEQYF
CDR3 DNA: TGTGCCAGCAGCCTGGGCCGCTACGAGCAGTACTTC

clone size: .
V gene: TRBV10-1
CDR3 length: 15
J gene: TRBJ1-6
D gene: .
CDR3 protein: CASNSGKSYNSPLHF
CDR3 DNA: TGCGCCAGCAATTCAGGGAAGTCCTATAATTCACCCCTCCACTTT

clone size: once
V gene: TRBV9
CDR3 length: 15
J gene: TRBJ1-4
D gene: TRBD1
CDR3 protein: CASSVGGDSNEKLFF
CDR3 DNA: TGTGCCAGCAGCGTAGGTGGGGACAGTAATGAAAAACTGTTTTTT

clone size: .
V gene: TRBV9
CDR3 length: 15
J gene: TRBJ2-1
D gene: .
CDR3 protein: CASSVGAGARIEQFF
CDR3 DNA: TGTGCCAGCAGCGTAGGGGCAGGGGCGCGTATTGAGCAGTTCTTC

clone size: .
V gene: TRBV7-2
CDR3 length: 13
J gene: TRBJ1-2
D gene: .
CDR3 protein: CASSPQTVYGYTF
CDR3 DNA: TGTGCCAGCAGCCCACAGACGGTGTATGGCTACACCTTC

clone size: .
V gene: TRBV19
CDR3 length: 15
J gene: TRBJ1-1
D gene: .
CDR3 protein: CASSMKQGMNTEAFF
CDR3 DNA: TGTGCCAGTAGTATGAAACAGGGTATGAACACTGAAGCTTTCTTT

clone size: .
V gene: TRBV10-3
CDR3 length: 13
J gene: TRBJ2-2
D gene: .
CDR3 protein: CAISLGAAVELFF
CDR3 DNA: TGTGCCATCAGTCTCGGAGCAGCGGTGGAGCTGTTTTTT

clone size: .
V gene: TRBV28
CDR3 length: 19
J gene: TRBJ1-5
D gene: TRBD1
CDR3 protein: CASSPPAINSGTGRQPQHF
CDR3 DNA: TGTGCCAGCAGTCCCCCCGCCATCAATTCCGGGACAGGGCGCCAGCCCCAGCATTTT

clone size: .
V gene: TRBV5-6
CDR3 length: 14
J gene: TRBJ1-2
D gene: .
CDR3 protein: CASSGTGLDYGYTF
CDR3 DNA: TGTGCCAGCAGCGGAACAGGGCTGGACTATGGCTACACCTTC

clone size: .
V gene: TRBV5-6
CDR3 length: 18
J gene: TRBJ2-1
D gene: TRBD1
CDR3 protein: CASSLAPTGTGGFNEQFF
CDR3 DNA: TGTGCCAGCAGCTTGGCACCCACCGGGACAGGGGGCTTTAATGAGCAGTTCTTC

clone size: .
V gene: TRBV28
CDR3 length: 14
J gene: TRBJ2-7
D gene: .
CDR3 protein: CATTEQGSSYEQYF
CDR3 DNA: TGTGCCACCACAGAACAGGGTAGCTCCTACGAGCAGTACTTC